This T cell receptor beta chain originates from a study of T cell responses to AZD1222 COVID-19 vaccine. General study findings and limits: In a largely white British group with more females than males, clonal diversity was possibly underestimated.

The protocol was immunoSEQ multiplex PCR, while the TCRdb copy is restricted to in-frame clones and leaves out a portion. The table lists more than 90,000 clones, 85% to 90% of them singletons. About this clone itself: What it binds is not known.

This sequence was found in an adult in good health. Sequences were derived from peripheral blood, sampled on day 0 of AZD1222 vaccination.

CDR3 in DNA: TGTGCCAGCAGCGTCCGGGCAACCACTGAAGCTTTCTTT. Amino acids: CASSVRATTEAFF. This chain links TRBV12-3 or TRBV12-4 with TRBJ1-1; no firm D call. Trimming took off 6 bases at V and 4 bases at J, with 12 bases between the two ends. The CDR3 consists of 13 residues.